This TCR beta chain stems from a study of cytomegalovirus exposure and HLA in healthy donors. General study findings and limits: For TCR beta chains, V- and J-gene trimming was later linked to a missense DCLRE1C variant. Per a later analysis, 16,951 TCR beta sequences showed association with HLA alleles at 0.05 false discovery rate. Later analysis placed DRB1 highest and HLA-C lowest in TCR association rates, which differed by HLA locus.

This clone turned up a few times. What it recognizes is unknown. Unmatched junction bases numbered 7, after V lost 7 bases and J lost 5 bases. The germline V gene has CDR1 SQVTM and CDR2 ANQGSEA. There are 13 residues in the CDR3. Vbeta (60) and Jbeta (13) primers were used in the PCR. Generated by immunoSEQ multiplex PCR, the TCRdb table keeps only in-frame clones and is missing some. The top ten clones hold 4% to 5.5% of a sample with 150,000 to 200,000 clones, 75% of them seen once. V gene TRBV29-1 combines with J gene TRBJ2-3; TRBD2 agrees at 9 bases. The clonotype originates from a male donor in good health and CMV-seronegative. The sample taken for sequencing was PBMCs. Here the CDR3 DNA reads TGCAGCGCGCGGGGGGGAGGCCGAGATACGCAGTATTTT. This encodes CSARGGGRDTQYF.